This is a list of T cell receptor beta chains from one sample in a study of T and B cells in COVID-19 patients. TCRdb redid the calling of the multiplex PCR reads with MiXCR, one entry per CDR3 protein. The table has about 8,700 distinct CDR3 sequences, 30% to 40% seen once. The sample was blood. These receptors were taken from a human donor who had recovered from COVID-19. CDR3s include the opening cysteine and the closing phenylalanine or tryptophan. D genes are given only for firm matches. Some rows mark clone size as missing; the rest say once, few, many or name a class of expanded clone.

cdr3_nt	cdr3_aa	j_call	clone_size	v_call	d_call
TGTGCCAGCAGCTTACGCAGGGGGACTGAAGCTTTCTTT	CASSLRRGTEAFF	TRBJ1-1	NA	TRBV7-2	TRBD1
TGTGCCAGCAGTCAAACCCGGGGGGCCTCACATACGCAGTATTTT	CASSQTRGASHTQYF	TRBJ2-3	NA	TRBV6-5	NA
TGTGCCACCAGTGACCCTGGGACAGGCGGACACAATGAGCAGTTCTTC	CATSDPGTGGHNEQFF	TRBJ2-1	hyperexpanded	TRBV24-1	TRBD1
TGTGCCAGCAGTTACTCGATGGGGGAAGGGTCACCCCTCCACTTT	CASSYSMGEGSPLHF	TRBJ1-6	NA	TRBV6-5	NA
TGTGCCAGCAGTTACGAGGCTAGCGGTAACGGGGAGCTGTTTTTT	CASSYEASGNGELFF	TRBJ2-2	medium-sized	TRBV6-5	TRBD2
TGTGCCAGCAGCTTAGCGGGGACAGGGGTGGGTTCACCCCTCCACTTT	CASSLAGTGVGSPLHF	TRBJ1-6	NA	TRBV7-2	TRBD1
TGTGCCGCCGTAACAGGCCTAGGGAGGAATGAGCAGTTCTTC	CAAVTGLGRNEQFF	TRBJ2-1	NA	TRBV28	NA
TGTGCCAGTAGTACCGGGGACAGGGGAGGCCCTGAAGCTTTCTTT	CASSTGDRGGPEAFF	TRBJ1-1	once	TRBV19	TRBD1
TGTGCCATCAGTGACTCCGGGACAGTGTCTGGAAACACCATATATTTT	CAISDSGTVSGNTIYF	TRBJ1-3	NA	TRBV10-3	TRBD1
TGTGCCAGCAGCCAAGATGGAGCAGGGGGGAGCACTGAAGCTTTCTTT	CASSQDGAGGSTEAFF	TRBJ1-1	NA	TRBV4-2	TRBD1
TGTGCCAGCAGTTTCTCGGGGGTTAATGAAAAACTGTTTTTT	CASSFSGVNEKLFF	TRBJ1-4	medium-sized	TRBV27	NA
TGTGCCAGCAGTAGGACCCAGTACTTC	CASSRTQYF	TRBJ2-5	medium-sized	TRBV6-1	NA
TGTGCCAGCAGCCAAGATTCTGGACGGAGCACAGATACGCAGTATTTT	CASSQDSGRSTDTQYF	TRBJ2-3	NA	TRBV4-2	NA
TGTGCCAGCAGCTTGCTGCAGCAATCACCCCTCCACTTT	CASSLLQQSPLHF	TRBJ1-6	medium-sized	TRBV5-6	NA
TGTGCCACCAGCAGGCGACTAGGGACCGCAGATACGCAGTATTTT	CATSRRLGTADTQYF	TRBJ2-3	medium-sized	TRBV15	NA
TGTGCCAGCAGTTATGATACAGGGGTCATGAACACTGAAGCTTTCTTT	CASSYDTGVMNTEAFF	TRBJ1-1	NA	TRBV7-9	TRBD1
TGTGCCAGCAGAATAAAGGGGGTAACCGGGGAGCTGTTTTTT	CASRIKGVTGELFF	TRBJ2-2	NA	TRBV7-2	NA
TGTGCCAGTAGTGCCCGGACAGGGGGAGGCACTGAAGCTTTCTTT	CASSARTGGGTEAFF	TRBJ1-1	NA	TRBV19	TRBD1
TGTGCCACCAGTACCGGGACCCACCTTGGGCAGTATTTT	CATSTGTHLGQYF	TRBJ2-3	medium-sized	TRBV15	NA
TGCGCCAGCAGCTTGGGTAAGGATAACGAGCAGTACTTC	CASSLGKDNEQYF	TRBJ2-7	once	TRBV5-1	NA
TGTGCCACCAGTGATAGGGCCGGGGGAACTATCTACGAGCAGTACTTC	CATSDRAGGTIYEQYF	TRBJ2-7	NA	TRBV24-1	NA
TGTGCCAGCAGCCACCCGACAGGGCCGGGGGCTGAAGCTTTCTTT	CASSHPTGPGAEAFF	TRBJ1-1	NA	TRBV7-9	TRBD1
TGCAGTGCTAGAGATCCCATTTTGAGCTCCTACGAGCAGTACTTC	CSARDPILSSYEQYF	TRBJ2-7	few	TRBV20-1	NA
TGTGCCAGCAGTCCCCGGGACAGGGGCAACTATGGCTACACCTTC	CASSPRDRGNYGYTF	TRBJ1-2	few	TRBV27	TRBD1